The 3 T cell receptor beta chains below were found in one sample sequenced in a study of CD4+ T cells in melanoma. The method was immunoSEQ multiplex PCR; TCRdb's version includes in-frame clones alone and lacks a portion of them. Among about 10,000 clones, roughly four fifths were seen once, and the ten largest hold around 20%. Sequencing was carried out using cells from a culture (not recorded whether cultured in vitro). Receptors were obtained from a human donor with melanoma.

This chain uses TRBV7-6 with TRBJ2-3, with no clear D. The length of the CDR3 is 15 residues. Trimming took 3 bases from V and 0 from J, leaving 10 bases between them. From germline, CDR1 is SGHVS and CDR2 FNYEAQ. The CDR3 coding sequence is TGTGCCAGCAGCTTGGAGAGCACTAGCACAGATACGCAGTATTTT. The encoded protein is CASSLESTSTDTQYF.

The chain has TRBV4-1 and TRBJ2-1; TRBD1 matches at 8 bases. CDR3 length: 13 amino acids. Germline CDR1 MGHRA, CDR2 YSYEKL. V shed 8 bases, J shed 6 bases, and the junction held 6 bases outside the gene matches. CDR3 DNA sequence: TGCGCCAGCGGACAGGACAGGGTCAATGAGCAGTTCTTC. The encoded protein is CASGQDRVNEQFF.

The CDR3 region is CASSQVFPSADEQFF. The DNA of the CDR3 is TGCGCCAGCAGCCAAGTTTTCCCGTCGGCGGATGAGCAGTTCTTC. The V call is TRBV4-1, the J call TRBJ2-1, with D hard to call. This CDR3 comprises 15 residues. Germline-derived CDR1 and CDR2 are MGHRA and YSYEKL. Trimming cost V 1 base and J 8 bases, with 15 bases left between them.